This TCR beta chain was captured by sequencing in a study of siplizumab effects on memory and regulatory T cells. TCRdb's copy holds only in-frame clones and misses some; the assay was immunoSEQ multiplex PCR. The table has approximately 9,600 clones, roughly 50% seen once. Cocultured for over five days at 37°C were the mixed lymphocyte reaction cells. On this clone itself: Its specificity is unknown.

This TCR derives from a human donor in good health; the cells came from an allogeneic mixed lymphocyte reaction. The sequencing sample was made of CFSE-low (dividing) CD4+ T cells sorted from an allogeneic mixed lymphocyte reaction.

This CDR3 is CASSLDRGYSGNTIYF. In DNA, the CDR3 is TGTGCCAGCAGCTTGGACAGGGGATACTCTGGAAACACCATATATTTT. V gene TRBV5-6 combines with J gene TRBJ1-3, with TRBD1 matching 7 bases. The CDR3 has 16 residues. V was pared by 0 bases and J by 0 bases, with 3 bases of the junction left unmatched. In germline, CDR1 is SGHDT, CDR2 YYEEEE.